The clone carrying this TCR beta chain was recorded a few times. What it binds is unknown. The CDR3 is 16 residues long. With 5 bases removed from V and 3 bases from J, the gap between germline ends came to 18 bases. Germline V gene sequence: CDR1 MNHNS, CDR2 SASEGT. This entry belongs to a study of identical twins. Study results and limitations: Researchers caution that invariant MAIT and iNKT cells could partly confound zero-insertion analyses. Sequences that were out-of-frame, alpha and twin-shared displayed an excess of low generation probability. Conclusions rested on cross-sectional statistics rather than following the same donors.

One entry per CDR3 protein, called by TCRdb with MiXCR from the 5' RACE reads. The sample lists under 1 million distinct CDR3 sequences, around 12% occurring once. These data were also reused for a study on yellow fever vaccine responses in identical twins.

The chain has TRBV6-1 and TRBJ2-3, with D maybe TRBD1 (5 bases). The specimen sequenced was PBMCs. The receptor was derived from a woman between 18 and 30 years old in good health. Here the CDR3 reads CASSRLRGGHTDTQYF. CDR3 DNA sequence: TGTGCCAGCAGTCGTCTTAGGGGTGGACATACAGATACGCAGTATTTT.